The 20 T cell receptor beta chains below were found in one sample sequenced in a study of regulatory T cells in long-lasting Graves disease. The authors built TCR beta libraries using iRepertoire HTBI primers and Arm-PCR of CDR3 regions. TCRdb passed the multiplex PCR reads through MiXCR, listing each CDR3 protein once. The sample includes a few hundred thousand distinct CDR3 sequences, over 12% of them seen just once. This sample's time point: newly diagnosed GD, antithyroid drugs for less than 3 months. PBMCs provided the RNA from which the TCR library was made. This same sample was also taken into another study, of T cells in Graves' hyperthyroidism and ophthalmopathy.

The sample was peripheral blood mononuclear cells (PBMCs), taken at new diagnosis, from a patient treated with antithyroid drugs. The receptor source for this set is a woman in her thirties or forties with Graves disease.

This clonotype was found a few times. Since a much larger clone is just one base distant, this may be a read error. The chain recombines TRBV28 with TRBJ1-1; unclear D gene. Germline V gene lookup returns CDR1 MDHEN and CDR2 SYDVKM. The CDR3 consists of 14 residues. The CDR3 DNA reads TGTGTCAGCAGTTTATATTTGGGGAACACTGAAGCTTTCTTT. Amino acid sequence: CVSSLYLGNTEAFF.

About this clonotype: Being one base from a much bigger clone, this may be a read error. This rearrangement joins TRBV18 to TRBJ2-3; the match to TRBD2 covers 9 bases. Germline V gives CDR1 KGHSH, CDR2 LQKENI. The CDR3 runs to 16 residues. This chain's CDR3 is CASSPAGTSRTGTQYF. The CDR3 nucleotides read TGTGCCAGCTCACCGGCCGGGACTAGCAGAACAGGTACGCAGTATTTT.

In this sample, this clonotype turned up a few times. The chain recombines TRBV19 with TRBJ2-1, with D maybe TRBD2 (6 bases). Germline V gene lookup returns CDR1 LNHDA and CDR2 SQIVND (reference sequence). The CDR3 sequence is 16 residues long. The ends were cut back, 6 bases at V and 5 bases at J, with 20 bases in the middle. CDR3: CASRPELAPVNNEQFF. In DNA form, the CDR3 reads TGTGCCAGTAGGCCGGAACTAGCCCCGGTAAACAATGAGCAGTTCTTC.

Many counts were recorded for this clonotype. This chain links TRBV6-1 with TRBJ2-5; 11 nucleotides match TRBD2. The CDR3 sequence is 16 residues long. The J segment lost 2 bases and the V segment lost 3 bases, leaving 5 bases of the junction unmatched. Germline values: CDR1 MNHNS, CDR2 SASEGT. The CDR3 nucleotides are TGTGCCAGCAGTGACACGGGACTAGCGGAACAAGAGACCCAGTACTTC. It translates to CASSDTGLAEQETQYF.

This clonotype was observed at least ten times. The chain couples TRBV27 to TRBJ2-2; 9 bases are shared with TRBD1. Trimming cost V 6 bases and J 4 bases; bases outside gene matches: 6. The CDR3 length is 15 residues. Germline lookup yields CDR1 MNHEY and CDR2 SMNVEV (reference sequence). CDR3 nucleotide sequence: TGTGCCAGCAGCTGGGGACAGGGTTTCACCGGGGAGCTGTTTTTT. Translated, it gives CASSWGQGFTGELFF.

This clonotype was picked up many times. The CDR3 region is CASRPYRGPTSNEQFF. DNA of the CDR3: TGTGCCAGCAGACCTTACAGGGGGCCGACGTCCAATGAGCAGTTCTTC. The J gene is TRBJ2-1, the V gene TRBV28; 9 nucleotides agree with TRBD1. Germline values: CDR1 MDHEN, CDR2 SYDVKM. Trimming cost V 6 bases and J 6 bases; bases outside gene matches: 12. The CDR3 covers 16 residues. Supplemented by reference TRBV28 and TRBJ2-1, the full variable domain reads DVKVTQSSRYLVKRTGEKVFLECVQDMDHENMFWYRQDPGLGLRLIYFSYDVKMKEKGDIPEGYSVSREKKERFSLILESASTNQTSMYLCASRPYRGPTSNEQFFGPGTRLTVL.

This clonotype was seen repeatedly, ten times or more. The CDR3 coding sequence is TGTGCCAGCAGTTTAGCCGGGACAGGCTCCACCGGGGAGCTGTTTTTT. It yields the protein CASSLAGTGSTGELFF. The chain employs TRBV27 and TRBJ2-2, with 8 bases that match TRBD1. V gave up 2 bases and J gave up 4 bases; unmatched junction bases: 6. Germline V lookup: CDR1 MNHEY, CDR2 SMNVEV (reference sequence). CDR3 length: 16 residues.

This clonotype was seen only a few times. V usage is TRBV19 and J usage is TRBJ2-3; tentatively, D is TRBD2 (6 bases). Germline V lookup: CDR1 LNHDA, CDR2 SQIVND (reference sequence). The CDR3 sequence is 17 residues long. The V gene lost 3 bases and the J gene lost 0 bases, with 16 bases spanning the gap. For the CDR3, the DNA is TGTGCCAGTAGTATTACTCCGGGAGTAACTAGCACAGATACGCAGTATTTT. It codes for CASSITPGVTSTDTQYF.

This clonotype was observed at least ten times. The genes are TRBV12-3 or TRBV12-4 and TRBJ1-5; D unclear. V gave up 7 bases and J gave up 6 bases, with 22 bases separating them. The CDR3 is 16 amino acids. CDR3 region: CASTPGTGEFGQPQHF. The CDR3 DNA follows: TGTGCCAGCACCCCAGGTACGGGTGAGTTTGGTCAGCCCCAGCATTTT.

Written as DNA, the CDR3 is TGTGCCAGCAAACCCGGGACCGACAGGGAAGCTTTCTTT. It encodes CASKPGTDREAFF. The J gene is TRBJ1-1, the V gene TRBV27, with a weak D call TRBD1 (6 bases). V was shortened by 7 bases and J by 8 bases, with 17 bases between the two germline ends. CDR3 length: 13 amino acids. The germline gives CDR1 MNHEY, CDR2 SMNVEV (reference sequence).

This clonotype was observed many times. The chain employs TRBV12-3 or TRBV12-4 and TRBJ2-7; TRBD2 matches 13 bases. The V segment lost 5 bases and the J segment 5 bases; nucleotides outside the gene matches: 6. The CDR3 totals 15 residues. The CDR3 sequence is CASSEGLAGVHEQYF. CDR3 DNA sequence: TGTGCCAGCAGTGAAGGACTAGCGGGAGTCCACGAGCAGTACTTC.

This clonotype was observed a handful of times. The gene calls are TRBV12-3 or TRBV12-4 and TRBJ2-5; D is unclear. V lost 4 bases to trimming and J lost 7 bases, with 10 bases between them. The CDR3 loop spans 12 amino acids. For the CDR3, the DNA is TGTGCCAGCAGTTCGGACGGCCGGACCCAGTACTTC. It specifies CASSSDGRTQYF.

As regards this clonotype: The junction and the germline gene differ at one end; a read error may be behind it. J is TRBJ2-7 and V is TRBV9; TRBD2 matches 10 bases. The CDR3 loop spans 15 amino acids. Germline assignment: CDR1 SGDLS and CDR2 YYNGEE. CDR3 sequence reads: CASSVDSGRAYEQCF. The CDR3 DNA sequence: TGTGCCAGCAGCGTAGACAGCGGGAGGGCCTACGAGCAGTGCTTC.

The chain combines TRBV19 with TRBJ2-7; the D call may be TRBD1 or TRBD2 (6 bases each). The CDR3 length is 14 residues. Germline values: CDR1 LNHDA, CDR2 SQIVND (reference sequence). Trimming removed 6 bases at V and 7 bases at J, with 19 bases between. The DNA of the CDR3 is TGTGCCAGTAGGCGACAGGCGGGGTCGGGGGAGCAGTACTTC. This translates into CASRRQAGSGEQYF.

This clonotype was seen repeatedly, ten times or more. The chain couples TRBV7-2 to TRBJ2-4; D call uncertain. Germline CDR1 and CDR2: SGHTA and FQGNSA. The CDR3 extends over 14 amino acids. V lost 4 bases, J lost 3 bases, and 10 bases lay in between. The CDR3 region is CASSSRDDKNIQYF. In nucleotides, the CDR3 is TGTGCCAGCAGCTCCCGCGATGACAAAAACATTCAGTACTTC. The full variable domain, rest sourced from reference TRBV7-2 and TRBJ2-4, is GAGVSQSPSNKVTEKGKDVELRCDPISGHTALYWYRQSLGQGLEFLIYFQGNSAPDKSGLPSDRFSAERTGGSVSTLTIQRTQQEDSAVYLCASSSRDDKNIQYFGAGTRLSVL.

This clonotype appeared many times. The rearrangement links TRBV19 to TRBJ2-5; D is perhaps TRBD1 or TRBD2 (5 bases each). The CDR3 totals 17 residues. Per germline, CDR1 LNHDA and CDR2 SQIVND (reference sequence). V dropped 3 bases and J dropped 4 bases, with 21 bases sitting between them. The CDR3 coding sequence is TGTGCCAGTAGTATGGGGCTAGCATTCGAATGGGGAGAGACCCAGTACTTC. The encoded protein is CASSMGLAFEWGETQYF.

Turning to this clonotype: Given a much more abundant clone one base away, this may be a read error. The chain joins TRBV3-1 to TRBJ2-5; 7 bases are a match to TRBD2. The J call may be incorrect, as the DNA end agrees better with TRBJ2-1. CDR3 size: 16 residues. Germline loops: CDR1 LGHDT, CDR2 YNNKEL (reference sequence). The CDR3 here is CASSQGRLALGNEQFF. DNA for the CDR3: TGTGCCAGCAGCCAAGGAAGACTAGCCCTGGGCAATGAGCAGTTCTTC.

This clonotype was counted at least ten times. This chain links TRBV7-9 with TRBJ2-1, with TRBD2 matching 8 bases. This CDR3 has 16 amino acids. The V gene end was trimmed by 0 bases and the J gene end by 7 bases; junction bases not matched to a gene: 8. Germline lookup yields CDR1 SEHNR and CDR2 FQNEAQ (reference sequence). CDR3 sequence: CASSLAGSGSWNEQFF. The CDR3 DNA sequence: TGTGCCAGCAGCTTAGCTGGCAGCGGGAGTTGGAATGAGCAGTTCTTC.

This clonotype was seen repeatedly, ten times or more. The V call is TRBV5-8, the J call TRBJ2-5; possibly TRBD2 for D (6 bases). This CDR3 has 13 amino acids. Trimming stripped 4 bases from V and 2 bases from J, with 9 bases between. Germline CDR1 is SGHTS and CDR2 is YDEGEE. CDR3 in amino acids: CASSPGVQETQYF. The CDR3 region has the DNA TGTGCCAGCAGCCCGGGGGTTCAAGAGACCCAGTACTTC.

The chain is built from TRBV6-5 and TRBJ2-1; D may be TRBD2 (5 bases). V lost 2 bases to trimming and J lost 8 bases, with 10 bases between them. The CDR3 spans 13 residues. Germline V gene sequence: CDR1 MNHEY, CDR2 SVGAGI. In DNA, the CDR3 is TGTGCCAGCAGTTACACGCTAGCCTATGAGCAGTTCTTC. This encodes CASSYTLAYEQFF.